The present TCR beta chain was sequenced within a study of shared clonotypes between healthy human individuals. Findings and caveats of the study: When naive CD4 clonotypes were compared across several donors, approximately 4.9% were shared.

Under the authors' procedure: ImmunoSEQ sequences covered only the junction and lacked quality scores; filtering therefore differed. The method was immunoSEQ multiplex PCR; TCRdb's version includes in-frame clones alone and lacks a portion of them. For V, J and clone size, that table is used; D and trimming come from the DNA. The sample lists under 2.5 million clones, 85% to 95% occurring once. CDR3 length equals 12 residues. Trimming left V 4 bases short and J 3 bases short, with 8 bases between. Germline-derived CDR1 and CDR2 are SGHRS and YFSETQ. With regard to this clone: Its specificity is unknown.

The chain employs TRBV5-1 and TRBJ2-7; D is perhaps TRBD1 (6 bases). This clonotype was sampled from a man younger than 35 in good health. Some clones in this sample may be carry-over from other donors' samples. The sequenced material came from naive CD4+ T cells from PBMCs. Subset specified: CD45RA+ positively selected. CDR3 coding DNA: TGCGCCAGCAGCGGGACATTCTACGAGCAGTACTTC. Translating gives CASSGTFYEQYF.